This is a list of T cell receptor beta chains from one sample in a study of cytomegalovirus exposure and HLA in healthy donors. Sequencing used immunoSEQ multiplex PCR; TCRdb keeps in-frame clones, though not all of them. The profile shows 110,000 to 150,000 clones, 65% to 90% of them singletons. Sample: PBMCs. These receptors came from a female donor in good health and CMV-seronegative. Each CDR3 is given with its conserved first and last residue. D genes are given only for firm matches. The size entry is marked missing in some rows and otherwise reads once, few, many or a size class.

J,D,size,V,CDR3,DNA
TRBJ1-3,TRBD1,-,TRBV10-3,CAISEGTGNTIYF,TGTGCCATCAGTGAGGGGACAGGGAACACCATATATTTT
TRBJ1-4,TRBD1,-,TRBV5-1,CASSFGTGGAEKLFF,TGCGCCAGCAGCTTCGGGACAGGGGGCGCAGAAAAACTGTTTTTT
TRBJ2-7,-,-,TRBV5-6,CASSLGWTEVREQYF,TGTGCCAGCAGCTTGGGGTGGACAGAGGTACGTGAGCAGTACTTC
TRBJ1-1,-,few,TRBV5-4,CASSFPRGVNTEAFF,TGTGCCAGCAGCTTTCCTCGGGGAGTGAACACTGAAGCTTTCTTT
TRBJ2-7,-,-,TRBV6-5,CASQGGPNYEQYF,TGTGCCAGCCAAGGAGGACCCAACTACGAGCAGTACTTC
TRBJ2-5,TRBD2,-,TRBV4-2,CASSHLAGGPQETQYF,TGTGCCAGCAGCCACCTAGCGGGAGGTCCACAAGAGACCCAGTACTTC
TRBJ2-3,-,-,TRBV4-2,CASSQDMERSTDTQYF,TGTGCCAGCAGCCAAGATATGGAGCGGTCCACAGATACGCAGTATTTT
TRBJ2-1,TRBD1,-,TRBV5-4,CASTGTDVTYNEQFF,TGTGCCAGCACCGGGACAGACGTTACCTACAATGAGCAGTTCTTC
TRBJ2-7,TRBD1,once,TRBV10-3,CAISAQGETYEQYF,TGTGCCATCAGTGCCCAGGGGGAAACCTACGAGCAGTACTTC
TRBJ1-2,-,-,TRBV7-9,CASSQSGSRGYTF,TGTGCCAGCAGCCAATCAGGCTCAAGGGGCTACACCTTC
TRBJ1-2,-,-,TRBV5-1,CASSLVGPRTNYGYTF,TGCGCCAGCAGCTTGGTTGGGCCTCGGACTAACTATGGCTACACCTTC
TRBJ2-1,TRBD2,-,TRBV2,CASAGTSRYNEQFF,TGTGCCAGCGCCGGGACTAGCAGATACAATGAGCAGTTCTTC
TRBJ2-3,-,-,TRBV15,CATSVPNTDTQYF,TGTGCCACCAGTGTTCCAAACACAGATACGCAGTATTTT
TRBJ1-5,-,-,TRBV4-1,CASSQVTVNQPQHF,TGCGCCAGCAGCCAAGTGACAGTCAATCAGCCCCAGCATTTT
TRBJ1-4,-,-,TRBV27,CASSHRGPFNEKLFF,TGTGCCAGCAGTCACCGGGGTCCCTTTAATGAAAAACTGTTTTTT
TRBJ1-1,-,-,TRBV30,CAWSVIRVMTEAFF,TGTGCCTGGAGTGTAATACGGGTTATGACTGAAGCTTTCTTT
TRBJ2-2,-,-,TRBV5-1,CASSLDRGNTGELFF,TGCGCCAGCAGCTTGGACCGCGGGAACACCGGGGAGCTGTTTTTT
TRBJ1-4,TRBD1,-,TRBV28,CASSLWGQWTNEKLFF,TGTGCCAGCAGTTTATGGGGACAGTGGACTAATGAAAAACTGTTTTTT
TRBJ1-1,-,-,TRBV18,CASSPPAGGTGTEAFF,TGTGCCAGCTCACCCCCCGCGGGGGGAACGGGGACTGAAGCTTTCTTT
TRBJ2-2,-,once,TRBV27,CASSQGLANTGELFF,TGTGCCAGCAGTCAGGGACTGGCGAACACCGGGGAGCTGTTTTTT
TRBJ2-5,TRBD1,-,TRBV15,CATTDGQGMSETQYF,TGTGCCACCACTGACGGACAGGGGATGTCGGAGACCCAGTACTTC
TRBJ1-2,-,-,TRBV6-5,CASRHRGYTF,TGTGCCAGCAGGCACCGGGGCTACACCTTC
TRBJ1-1,TRBD1,-,TRBV6-1,CASSDLSGGYTEAFF,TGTGCCAGCAGTGACTTATCAGGGGGGTACACTGAAGCTTTCTTT
TRBJ1-5,-,-,TRBV4-1,CASSQAIGENQPQHF,TGCGCCAGCAGCCAAGCTATCGGGGAAAATCAGCCCCAGCATTTT
TRBJ2-4,-,-,TRBV29-1,CSVGGLSEDIQYF,TGCAGCGTTGGGGGACTTAGCGAGGACATTCAGTACTTC
TRBJ2-3,-,-,TRBV28,CASSFSTDTQYF,TGTGCCAGCAGTTTCAGTACAGATACGCAGTATTTT
TRBJ1-2,-,-,TRBV5-4,CASSFGQANYGYTF,TGTGCCAGCAGCTTTGGGCAGGCGAACTATGGCTACACCTTC
TRBJ2-2,TRBD1,-,TRBV7-7,CASSLGQAVGELFF,TGTGCTAGCAGCTTAGGACAGGCCGTCGGGGAGCTGTTTTTT
TRBJ1-5,TRBD1,-,TRBV19,CASRITGGWQPQHF,TGTGCCAGTAGGATAACAGGGGGCTGGCAGCCCCAGCATTTT
TRBJ2-1,-,-,TRBV27,CASSQGEPYNEQFF,TGTGCCAGCAGTCAAGGAGAGCCCTACAATGAGCAGTTCTTC
TRBJ1-1,-,-,TRBV28,CASSSPPGMTEAFF,TGTGCCAGCAGTTCTCCTCCAGGGATGACTGAAGCTTTCTTT
TRBJ2-2,TRBD1,-,TRBV6-1,CASSGQGGTGELFF,TGTGCCAGCAGTGGACAGGGTGGGACCGGGGAGCTGTTTTTT
TRBJ2-3,-,-,TRBV19,CASSRGPSTDTQYF,TGTGCCAGTAGTAGAGGTCCTAGCACAGATACGCAGTATTTT
TRBJ1-5,-,-,TRBV5-5,CASSLKGVGSNQPQHF,TGTGCCAGCAGCTTGAAAGGGGTTGGGAGCAATCAGCCCCAGCATTTT
TRBJ1-3,-,-,TRBV5-1,CASSGQEGGSGNTIYF,TGCGCCAGCAGCGGCCAGGAGGGTGGCTCTGGAAACACCATATATTTT
TRBJ1-2,-,-,TRBV30,CAWSVRNIYYGYTF,TGTGCCTGGAGTGTACGAAACATCTACTATGGCTACACCTTC
TRBJ2-1,-,-,TRBV2,CASIYRSYNEQFF,TGTGCCAGCATTTATCGCTCCTACAATGAGCAGTTCTTC